A selection of T cell receptor beta chains follows, all from one sample in a study of OX40 agonist ivuxolimab in advanced cancers. Clones were read by immunoSEQ multiplex PCR, and TCRdb kept only the in-frame ones, dropping some. The sample contains approximately 48,000 clones, 60% to 80% of which appear only once. The sample consisted of CD4+ or CD8+ T cells sorted from blood, taken in a trial of the OX40 agonist ivuxolimab. Source of these receptors: an adult with an advanced solid tumor such as melanoma, head and neck, liver or kidney cancer. Each CDR3 is given with its conserved first and last residue. The order of the fields is CDR3 DNA, CDR3 protein, J gene, D gene, V gene, clone size. D genes are given only for firm matches. Rows give clone size only sometimes, using once, few, many, or a class for an expanded clone.

TGTGCCTGGAGCCCGTCTACGACCCACTACGAGCAGTACTTC	CAWSPSTTHYEQYF	TRBJ2-7	-	TRBV30	-
TGTGCCAGTAGTTCGACAGGGGGTGGCTACGAGCAGTACTTC	CASSSTGGGYEQYF	TRBJ2-7	TRBD1	TRBV19	-
TGTGCCAGCTCACCAGGGACAGAGGAGACCCAGTACTTC	CASSPGTEETQYF	TRBJ2-5	TRBD1	TRBV18	once
TGTGCCAGCAGTGACAGGGAAGACACTGAAGCTTTCTTT	CASSDREDTEAFF	TRBJ1-1	-	TRBV2	few
TGTGCCAGCAGCTTGACGGGTACCTACGAGCAGTACTTC	CASSLTGTYEQYF	TRBJ2-7	-	TRBV13	once
TGTGCCAGCAGCCGGTCTCTCTCTGGAAACACCATATATTTT	CASSRSLSGNTIYF	TRBJ1-3	-	TRBV27	-
TGCGCCAGCAGCTACCTAGGCGCACCCTACGAGCAGTACTTC	CASSYLGAPYEQYF	TRBJ2-7	-	TRBV5-1	-
TGTGCCAGCAGCCCAGCGGGACTAGCGGGCTCCTACAATGAGCAGTTCTTC	CASSPAGLAGSYNEQFF	TRBJ2-1	TRBD2	TRBV7-9	-
TGTGCCAGCAGCTTAGACGGTACCCACGAGCAGTACTTC	CASSLDGTHEQYF	TRBJ2-7	-	TRBV7-3	-
TGTGCCAGTAATCCGGACAGGAACCGCTATGGCTACACCTTC	CASNPDRNRYGYTF	TRBJ1-2	TRBD1	TRBV19	once
TGTGCCAGCAGTTTTGGGGGGACCCATAACTATGGCTACACCTTC	CASSFGGTHNYGYTF	TRBJ1-2	-	TRBV27	-
TGCGCCAGCAGCTTGACGACGGGGGCTTACGCTACCGGGGAGCTGTTTTTT	CASSLTTGAYATGELFF	TRBJ2-2	-	TRBV5-1	-
TGTGCCAGCAGTTACCTTGGGGGCGCGAGGTACGAGCAGTACTTC	CASSYLGGARYEQYF	TRBJ2-7	-	TRBV6-5	once
TGTGCCAGCAGCCCAGGATGGTCAGGGGCCCAGTACTTC	CASSPGWSGAQYF	TRBJ2-5	-	TRBV27	few
TGTGCCAGCAGTTTGGGTAACAATGAGCAGTTCTTC	CASSLGNNEQFF	TRBJ2-1	-	TRBV27	-
TGTGCCAGCAGCTTAGCGCTAAGCGGGGGGCAAGAGACCCAGTACTTC	CASSLALSGGQETQYF	TRBJ2-5	TRBD2	TRBV7-2	-
TGTGCCAGCAGCTTAGACAGGGCGGAGACCCAGTACTTC	CASSLDRAETQYF	TRBJ2-5	-	TRBV7-9	few
TGTGCCAGTAGTATCAGAAATTCACCCCTCCACTTT	CASSIRNSPLHF	TRBJ1-6	-	TRBV19	-
TGTGCCTGGAGTGTAGGGGCAGGTTATGGGCAGCCCCAGCATTTT	CAWSVGAGYGQPQHF	TRBJ1-5	-	TRBV30	-
TGTGCCAGCAGCCGACTAGTAAGTGTAGGGGCTCCGTCCGAGCAGTACTTC	CASSRLVSVGAPSEQYF	TRBJ2-7	-	TRBV5-6	-
TGTGCCAGCAGCTTAATGTCCGGGCCGCTAGCCAAAAACATTCAGTACTTC	CASSLMSGPLAKNIQYF	TRBJ2-4	-	TRBV7-2	-
TGTGCCAGCAGCGTAACCAGCGACCCTTACAATGAGCAGTTCTTC	CASSVTSDPYNEQFF	TRBJ2-1	-	TRBV9	-